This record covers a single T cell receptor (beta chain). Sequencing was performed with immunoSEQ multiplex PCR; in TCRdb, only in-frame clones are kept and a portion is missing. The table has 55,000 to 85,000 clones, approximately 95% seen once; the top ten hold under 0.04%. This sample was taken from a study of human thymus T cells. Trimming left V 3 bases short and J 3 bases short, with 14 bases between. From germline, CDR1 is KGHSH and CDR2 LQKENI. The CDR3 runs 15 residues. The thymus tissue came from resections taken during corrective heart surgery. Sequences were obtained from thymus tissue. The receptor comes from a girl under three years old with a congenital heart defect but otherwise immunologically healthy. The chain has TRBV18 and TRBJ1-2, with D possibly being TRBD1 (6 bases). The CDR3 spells CASSPLRTADYGYTF. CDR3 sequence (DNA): TGTGCCAGCTCACCTCTCCGGACAGCCGACTATGGCTACACCTTC.